This T cell receptor (beta chain) was sequenced in a study of T cells in Graves' hyperthyroidism and ophthalmopathy. The germline gives CDR1 SGHAT, CDR2 FQNNGV. There are 18 residues in the CDR3. V lost 5 bases, J lost 10 bases, and 15 bases stayed unmatched. There are many counts of this clonotype. Amplified regions were TCR beta CDR3 sequences from RNA transcripts. A set of HTBI primers served as the primers for a first-round RT-PCR of the TCR CDR3. TCRdb reprocessed the multiplex PCR reads with MiXCR, giving one entry per CDR3 protein. The data hold a few hundred thousand distinct CDR3 sequences, with 15% to 19% observed a single time.

The chain joins TRBV11-2 to TRBJ2-1; 15 bases are shared with TRBD2. The source is a woman aged 18-29 years with Graves' hyperthyroidism that later progressed to Graves' ophthalmopathy. The sequencing input was blood. The CDR3 spells CASSAVTGTSGRTREQFF. The CDR3 DNA sequence: TGTGCCAGCAGCGCCGTCACCGGGACTAGCGGGAGGACCCGCGAGCAGTTCTTC.